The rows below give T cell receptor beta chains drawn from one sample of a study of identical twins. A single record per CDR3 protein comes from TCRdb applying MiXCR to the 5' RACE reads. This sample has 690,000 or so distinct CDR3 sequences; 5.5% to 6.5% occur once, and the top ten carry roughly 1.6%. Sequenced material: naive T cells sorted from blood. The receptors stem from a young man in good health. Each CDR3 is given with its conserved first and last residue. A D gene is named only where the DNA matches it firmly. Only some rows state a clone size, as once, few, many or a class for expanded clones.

CAISAVSGRGEQYF	TGTGCCATCAGTGCAGTTAGCGGGAGGGGTGAGCAGTACTTC	many	TRBV10-3	TRBJ2-7	TRBD2
CASSQVRTSLNEQFF	TGTGCCAGCAGCCAAGTTAGGACTAGCTTAAATGAGCAGTTCTTC	many	TRBV3-1	TRBJ2-1	TRBD2
CATSESGYNGQFF	TGTGCCACCAGTGAGTCGGGATACAATGGGCAGTTCTTC	.	TRBV24-1	TRBJ2-1	.
CASRQGEETQYF	TGCGCCAGCAGACAGGGTGAGGAGACCCAGTACTTC	few	TRBV5-1	TRBJ2-5	.
CASKAARTGEEKLFF	TGTGCCAGCAAAGCCGCTCGGACAGGGGAGGAAAAACTGTTTTTT	.	TRBV2	TRBJ1-4	TRBD1
CASSLWGEYEQYF	TGTGCCAGCAGTTTATGGGGGGAGTACGAGCAGTACTTC	many	TRBV28	TRBJ2-7	.
CATSSGSYNEQFF	TGTGCGACGTCCAGCGGGAGTTACAATGAGCAGTTCTTC	many	TRBV7-2	TRBJ2-1	TRBD2
CASSLVDYGYTF	TGTGCCAGCAGTTTAGTAGACTATGGCTACACCTTC	few	TRBV12-3/TRBV12-4	TRBJ1-2	.
CASSLQPQETQYF	TGTGCCAGCAGTCTCCAGCCTCAAGAGACCCAGTACTTC	many	TRBV28	TRBJ2-5	.
CATSDWATDTQYF	TGTGCCACCAGTGATTGGGCGACAGATACGCAGTATTTT	many	TRBV24-1	TRBJ2-3	.
CSARDPDSKNIQYF	TGCAGTGCTAGAGATCCGGACAGCAAAAACATTCAGTACTTC	many	TRBV20-1	TRBJ2-4	.
CASSQLAGGVYEQFF	TGCGCCAGCAGCCAGTTGGCGGGAGGCGTCTATGAGCAGTTCTTC	.	TRBV5-1	TRBJ2-1	TRBD2
CASSFFPRNTEAFF	TGTGCCAGCAGCTTTTTTCCAAGGAACACTGAAGCTTTCTTT	.	TRBV6-1	TRBJ1-1	.
CASRDRLVNQETQYF	TGTGCCAGCAGGGACCGACTAGTAAATCAAGAGACCCAGTACTTC	many	TRBV6-1	TRBJ2-5	.
CASSVGRDTYEQYF	TGTGCCAGCAGCGTAGGAAGGGACACCTACGAGCAGTACTTC	many	TRBV9	TRBJ2-7	.
CASSLAGEYQETQYF	TGTGCCAGCAGCTTAGCGGGAGAGTACCAAGAGACCCAGTACTTC	many	TRBV7-9	TRBJ2-5	.
CATSRRGGRSYNEQFF	TGTGCCACCAGCAGACGAGGGGGGAGGTCCTACAATGAGCAGTTCTTC	.	TRBV15	TRBJ2-1	.
CASSPAREGRAFF	TGTGCCAGCTCACCAGCCCGCGAAGGGAGAGCTTTCTTT	.	TRBV18	TRBJ1-1	.
CASSYPDYNEQFF	TGTGCCAGCAGTTACCCTGACTACAATGAGCAGTTCTTC	.	TRBV6-5	TRBJ2-1	.
CSVHRALSGYTF	TGCAGCGTCCACAGGGCCTTAAGTGGCTACACCTTC	many	TRBV29-1	TRBJ1-2	.
CASSQVGQGENTIYF	TGCGCCAGCAGCCAAGTGGGACAGGGGGAAAACACCATATATTTT	few	TRBV4-1	TRBJ1-3	TRBD1
CASSVGGGLETQYF	TGTGCCAGCAGCGTAGGTGGAGGGTTGGAGACCCAGTACTTC	few	TRBV9	TRBJ2-5	.
CASSAILAGGSHEQFF	TGTGCCAGCAGCGCTATACTAGCGGGAGGGTCCCATGAGCAGTTCTTC	.	TRBV9	TRBJ2-1	TRBD2
CASSLGSDSGYTF	TGTGCCAGCAGCCTAGGGTCGGACAGCGGCTACACCTTC	.	TRBV7-6	TRBJ1-2	.
CASSTGTSSNEKLFF	TGCGCCAGCTCGACCGGGACCTCGTCTAATGAAAAACTGTTTTTT	few	TRBV4-3	TRBJ1-4	.
CASSDQGNVHNEQFF	TGTGCCAGCAGTGACCAGGGGAATGTTCACAATGAGCAGTTCTTC	few	TRBV25-1	TRBJ2-1	.
CASSLGLLVRGENEQFF	TGTGCCAGCAGCTTAGGCCTCCTAGTCCGGGGAGAAAATGAGCAGTTCTTC	.	TRBV13	TRBJ2-1	.
CASSVAGRGEQFF	TGTGCCAGCAGTGTAGCTGGGCGCGGCGAGCAGTTCTTC	many	TRBV6-1	TRBJ2-1	.
CASSLFQGAGELFF	TGTGCCAGCAGTTTATTTCAGGGGGCTGGGGAGCTGTTTTTT	few	TRBV12-3/TRBV12-4	TRBJ2-2	TRBD1
CASSYSIAGESYNEQFF	TGTGCCAGCAGTTACTCTATAGCGGGAGAATCCTACAATGAGCAGTTCTTC	.	TRBV6-2/TRBV6-3	TRBJ2-1	TRBD2
CASSELTGRNTGELFF	TGTGCCAGCAGTGAACTCACAGGGAGGAACACCGGGGAGCTGTTTTTT	few	TRBV6-1	TRBJ2-2	.
CASSLKGPTPTDTQYF	TGTGCCAGCAGTTTGAAAGGGCCGACACCCACAGATACGCAGTATTTT	many	TRBV28	TRBJ2-3	.
CASSREGLYTF	TGTGCCAGCAGTCGCGAGGGACTTTACACCTTC	few	TRBV12-3/TRBV12-4	TRBJ1-2	.
CSARLGSGGYSYEQFF	TGCAGTGCTAGATTGGGGTCAGGGGGTTATAGCTATGAGCAGTTCTTC	many	TRBV20-1	TRBJ2-1	TRBD1
CASSLESGYRETQYF	TGCGCCAGCAGCTTGGAGTCGGGGTACCGGGAGACCCAGTACTTC	few	TRBV5-1	TRBJ2-5	.
CSAGRDRGTYNEQFF	TGCAGTGCTGGCCGGGACAGGGGTACCTACAATGAGCAGTTCTTC	many	TRBV20-1	TRBJ2-1	TRBD1
CASSYLGLAGDNEQFF	TGTGCCAGCAGTTACTTGGGACTAGCGGGAGATAATGAGCAGTTCTTC	many	TRBV6-5	TRBJ2-1	TRBD2
CASSPNEGGYGYTF	TGTGCCAGCAGTCCTAATGAAGGCGGCTATGGCTACACCTTC	.	TRBV11-3	TRBJ1-2	.
CASSLRTGGQPQHF	TGTGCCAGCAGTTTAAGGACGGGCGGTCAGCCCCAGCATTTT	many	TRBV2	TRBJ1-5	.
CASSAPGQSSTSGIYNEQFF	TGTGCCAGCAGCGCACCGGGACAGTCCTCCACTAGCGGAATTTACAATGAGCAGTTCTTC	few	TRBV11-2	TRBJ2-1	.
CSARDPNTGNTEAFF	TGCAGTGCTAGAGATCCTAATACTGGGAACACTGAAGCTTTCTTT	.	TRBV20-1	TRBJ1-1	.
CASSLGGQPNEKLFF	TGTGCCAGCAGCTTAGGCGGGCAGCCTAATGAAAAACTGTTTTTT	few	TRBV7-2	TRBJ1-4	.
CASSEAYRTGFGAEKLFF	TGTGCCAGCAGTGAAGCGTATCGGACAGGGTTTGGTGCTGAAAAACTGTTTTTT	few	TRBV6-1	TRBJ1-4	TRBD1
CATQGPSYEQYF	TGTGCCACCCAGGGCCCCTCCTACGAGCAGTACTTC	.	TRBV28	TRBJ2-7	.
CASSIGGWAAETQYF	TGTGCCAGTAGTATTGGGGGTTGGGCGGCGGAGACCCAGTACTTC	.	TRBV19	TRBJ2-5	.
CASSLEAGLAKNIQYF	TGCGCCAGCAGCTTGGAGGCAGGACTAGCCAAAAACATTCAGTACTTC	.	TRBV5-1	TRBJ2-4	.
CASRSSAGQPQHF	TGCGCCAGCAGAAGTTCCGCGGGACAGCCCCAGCATTTT	many	TRBV5-1	TRBJ1-5	.
CASSSDGPYNEQFF	TGTGCCAGCAGCTCGGACGGACCCTACAATGAGCAGTTCTTC	many	TRBV11-2	TRBJ2-1	.